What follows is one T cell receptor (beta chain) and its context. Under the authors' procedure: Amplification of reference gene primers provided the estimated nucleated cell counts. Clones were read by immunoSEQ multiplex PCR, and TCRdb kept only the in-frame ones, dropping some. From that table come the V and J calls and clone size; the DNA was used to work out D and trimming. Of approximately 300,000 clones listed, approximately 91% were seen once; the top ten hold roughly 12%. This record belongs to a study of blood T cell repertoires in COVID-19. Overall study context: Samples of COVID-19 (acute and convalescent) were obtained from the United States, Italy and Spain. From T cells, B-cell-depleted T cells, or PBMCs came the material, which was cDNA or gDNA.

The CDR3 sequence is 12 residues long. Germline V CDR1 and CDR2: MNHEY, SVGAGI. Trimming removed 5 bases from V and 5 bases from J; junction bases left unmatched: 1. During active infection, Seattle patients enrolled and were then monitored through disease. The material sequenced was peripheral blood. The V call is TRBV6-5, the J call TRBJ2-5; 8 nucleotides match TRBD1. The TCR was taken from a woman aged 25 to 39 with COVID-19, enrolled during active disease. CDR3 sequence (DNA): TGTGCCAGCAGTAGACAGGGGGAGACCCAGTACTTC. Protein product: CASSRQGETQYF.